A selection of T cell receptor beta chains follows, all from one sample in a study of cytomegalovirus exposure and HLA in healthy donors. Sequencing was performed with immunoSEQ multiplex PCR; in TCRdb, only in-frame clones are kept and a portion is missing. This sample's table has 60,000 or so clones. The sequencing input was PBMCs. The receptors here all came from a man between 45 and 60 years old in good health and CMV-seropositive. CDR3s leave out the opening cysteine and the closing phenylalanine or tryptophan.

J,V,CDR3
TRBJ1-5,TRBV19,ASKERGVYSNQPQH
TRBJ2-1,TRBV7-2,ASTQTSGGYNEQF
TRBJ2-1,TRBV30,AWSDDGLAGDNEQF
TRBJ2-3,TRBV4-1,ASSQGHSFTDTQY
TRBJ2-1,TRBV4-1,ASSPTADQGAYEQF
TRBJ1-4,TRBV5-1,ASSLERGNEKLF
TRBJ2-3,TRBV9,ASSLRGTSGGVTSTDTQY
TRBJ2-5,TRBV11-2,ASSPGGLAGGQETQY
TRBJ1-1,TRBV7-9,ASSASGLSLNTEAF
TRBJ1-2,TRBV19,ASSRLQDRAVYGYT
TRBJ1-5,TRBV7-2,ASSRAAGNQPQH
TRBJ1-2,TRBV6-5,ASSYSTGVPGYT
TRBJ1-4,TRBV5-8,ASSLGGEKLF
TRBJ1-1,TRBV10-3,AISRRGENTEAF
TRBJ2-5,TRBV28,ASSLAGAWETQY
TRBJ1-3,TRBV2,ASAGQETGNTIY
TRBJ2-7,TRBV19,ASSEKREQY
TRBJ1-5,TRBV19,ASSISSPTGGQPQH
TRBJ2-6,TRBV14,RRANVLT
TRBJ1-5,TRBV2,ASSETVNQPQH
TRBJ1-2,TRBV29-1,SVEGTGKGYGYT
TRBJ2-7,TRBV6-1,ASRTSGTGYEQY
TRBJ2-2,TRBV2,ASTGGSSTGELF
TRBJ1-1,TRBV5-1,ASSLVGASTEAF
TRBJ2-7,TRBV7-9,ASSPSRGQRFSYEQY
TRBJ2-5,TRBV28,ASIDRVETQY
TRBJ1-2,TRBV11-2,ASRAIRDKTNYGYT
TRBJ2-7,TRBV28,ASSLTRGQY
TRBJ2-7,TRBV10-3,AISNATKQY
TRBJ1-5,TRBV6-1,ASSDSKTGKEPQH
TRBJ2-7,TRBV18,ASSPKREYEQY
TRBJ2-1,TRBV19,ASTQKGLSSYNEQF
TRBJ1-5,TRBV7-8,ASSLQDSNQPQH
TRBJ1-4,TRBV19,ASSSTGHQGKLF
TRBJ1-3,TRBV5-6,ASSDDSGTGRHSGNTIY
TRBJ2-1,TRBV15,ATSRDGRGERVQF
TRBJ2-1,TRBV6-4,ASSHSGGENEQF
TRBJ2-1,TRBV27,ASSPSGNYNEQF
TRBJ1-2,TRBV7-8,ASSLYAGTGVGYT
TRBJ2-7,TRBV18,ASSPPSAYEQY
TRBJ2-1,TRBV5-4,ASSTRDRGSYNEQF
TRBJ2-5,TRBV28,ASSSSLTQY
TRBJ2-7,TRBV4-3,ASSQRAAGTGILYEQY
TRBJ1-2,TRBV7-6,ASSLEGAYGYT
TRBJ1-1,TRBV30,ARGGNTEAF
TRBJ2-7,TRBV2,ARSSGRSYEQY
TRBJ1-1,TRBV7-9,ASSLASTAEAF
TRBJ2-7,TRBV29-1,SVEAAYEQY
TRBJ1-5,TRBV19,ASRPQGANQPQH
TRBJ1-6,TRBV7-2,ASTLASYNSPLH
TRBJ2-3,TRBV5-1,ASSLIEGRTDTQY
TRBJ1-2,TRBV6-5,ASSSPTGLGGYT
TRBJ1-2,TRBV5-1,ASSLGDRANYGYT
TRBJ2-7,TRBV19,ASRSQDTYEQY
TRBJ1-2,TRBV9,ASSVRSGGTNYGYT
TRBJ2-7,TRBV7-9,ASSSKAGGTVSYEQY
TRBJ2-7,TRBV7-2,ASSPSGGRNEQY
TRBJ2-7,TRBV7-8,ASSLEPPPRQRAYEQY
TRBJ1-1,TRBV4-3,ASSQGQGAGAEAF
TRBJ2-5,TRBV27,ASSFAGAYQETQY